This T cell receptor (beta chain) was documented in a study of response to subunit inactivated influenza vaccine. Overall study findings and caveats: T cells newly recruited by each seasonal influenza vaccination are few, the authors suggested.

This clonotype has a count of ten or more. As yet, its antigen is unknown. The J segment lost 7 bases and the V segment lost 3 bases, leaving 6 bases of the junction unmatched. Germline lookup yields CDR1 MRHNA and CDR2 SNTAGT. The CDR3 consists of 15 residues. TCRdb passed the RT-PCR reads through MiXCR, listing each CDR3 protein once. Seen here are a few hundred thousand distinct CDR3 sequences, around 20% observed once, and the top ten hold approximately 10%. This specimen was PBMCs from blood, taken around 22 months after vaccination. The chain combines TRBV6-4 with TRBJ1-5; 10 nucleotides align to TRBD1. The sequence came from a man aged 45 to 75 who received an inactivated influenza vaccine. In nucleotides, the CDR3 is TGTGCCAGCAGTGAAGGGACAGGGGTAAAGCAGCCCCAGCATTTT. This codes for CASSEGTGVKQPQHF.